The clone carrying this T cell receptor beta chain was detected a few times. No antigen is known for it. This sample stems from a study of T cells in Graves' hyperthyroidism and ophthalmopathy. Study findings and constraints: Model-based prediction identified ophthalmopathy a median 6.5 months prior to its onset.

Under 12 ml fresh peripheral blood yielded the PBMCs. Amplified regions were TCR beta CDR3 sequences from RNA transcripts. An initial round of RT-PCR targeting the TCR CDR3 relied on the HTBI primer set. TCRdb reanalysed the multiplex PCR reads using MiXCR and keeps one entry per CDR3 protein. The repertoire has about 300,000 distinct CDR3 sequences, around 20% of them found once; the top ten carry less than 45%. The sequence derives from a middle-aged man with Graves' ophthalmopathy. The sequenced sample consisted of blood.

Written as DNA, the CDR3 is TGCAGCGTGCTCAGGACCTACGGGGAGACCCAGTACTTC. Translating it yields CSVLRTYGETQYF. This rearrangement joins TRBV29-1 to TRBJ2-5; no firm D call. V lost 6 bases to trimming and J lost 5 bases, with 16 bases between them. The CDR3 extends over 13 amino acids. Germline CDR1 is SQVTM and CDR2 is ANQGSEA.